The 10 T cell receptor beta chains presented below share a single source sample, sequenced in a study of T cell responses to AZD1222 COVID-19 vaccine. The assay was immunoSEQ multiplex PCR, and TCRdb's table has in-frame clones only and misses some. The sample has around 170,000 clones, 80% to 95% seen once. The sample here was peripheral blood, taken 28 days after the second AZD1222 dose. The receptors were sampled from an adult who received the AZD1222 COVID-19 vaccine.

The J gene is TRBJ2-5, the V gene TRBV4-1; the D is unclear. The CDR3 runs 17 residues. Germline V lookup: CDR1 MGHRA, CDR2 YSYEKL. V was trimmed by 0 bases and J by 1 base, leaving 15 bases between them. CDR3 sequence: CASSQDWVGDSQETQYF. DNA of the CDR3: TGCGCCAGCAGCCAAGATTGGGTGGGTGATAGCCAAGAGACCCAGTACTTC.

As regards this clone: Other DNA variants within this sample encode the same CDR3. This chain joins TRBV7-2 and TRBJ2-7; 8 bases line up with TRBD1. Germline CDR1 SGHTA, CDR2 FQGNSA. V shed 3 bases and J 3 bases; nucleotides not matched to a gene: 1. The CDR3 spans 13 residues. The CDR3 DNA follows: TGTGCCAGCAGCTTGACAGGGGTCTACGAGCAGTACTTC. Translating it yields CASSLTGVYEQYF.

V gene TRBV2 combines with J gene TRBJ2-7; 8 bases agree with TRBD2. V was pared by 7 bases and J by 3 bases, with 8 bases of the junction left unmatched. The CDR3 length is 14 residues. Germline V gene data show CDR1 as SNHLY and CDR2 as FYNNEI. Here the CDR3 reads CASTQRTSSYEQYF. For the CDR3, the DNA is TGTGCCAGCACCCAACGGACTAGCAGCTACGAGCAGTACTTC.

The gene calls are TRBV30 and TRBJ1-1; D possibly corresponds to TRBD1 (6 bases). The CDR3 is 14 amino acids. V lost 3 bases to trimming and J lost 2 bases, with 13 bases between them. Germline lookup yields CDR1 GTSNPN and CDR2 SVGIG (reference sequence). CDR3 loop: CAWSSSGANTEAFF. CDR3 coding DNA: TGTGCCTGGAGCTCTTCAGGGGCTAACACTGAAGCTTTCTTT.

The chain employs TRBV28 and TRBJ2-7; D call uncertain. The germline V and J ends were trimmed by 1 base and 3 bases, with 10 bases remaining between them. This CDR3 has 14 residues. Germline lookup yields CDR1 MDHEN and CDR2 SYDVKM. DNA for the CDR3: TGTGCCAGCAGTTTATCCGTGCATAACTACGAGCAGTACTTC. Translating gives CASSLSVHNYEQYF.

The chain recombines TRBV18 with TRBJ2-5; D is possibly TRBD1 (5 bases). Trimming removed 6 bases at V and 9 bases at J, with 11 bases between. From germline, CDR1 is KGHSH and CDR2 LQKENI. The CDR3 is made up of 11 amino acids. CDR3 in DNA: TGTGCCAGCTCCGCAATACAGGCCCAGTACTTC. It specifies CASSAIQAQYF.

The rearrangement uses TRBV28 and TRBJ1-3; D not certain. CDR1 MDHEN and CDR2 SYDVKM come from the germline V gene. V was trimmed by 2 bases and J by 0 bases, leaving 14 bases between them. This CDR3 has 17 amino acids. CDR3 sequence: CASSLSLGQSSGNTIYF. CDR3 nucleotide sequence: TGTGCCAGCAGTTTAAGTCTAGGTCAGAGCTCTGGAAACACCATATATTTT. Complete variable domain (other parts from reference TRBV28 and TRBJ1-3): DVKVTQSSRYLVKRTGEKVFLECVQDMDHENMFWYRQDPGLGLRLIYFSYDVKMKEKGDIPEGYSVSREKKERFSLILESASTNQTSMYLCASSLSLGQSSGNTIYFGEGSWLTVV.

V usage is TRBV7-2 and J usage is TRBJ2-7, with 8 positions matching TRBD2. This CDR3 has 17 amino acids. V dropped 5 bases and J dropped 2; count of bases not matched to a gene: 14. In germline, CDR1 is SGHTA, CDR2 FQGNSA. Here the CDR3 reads CASSPRWGSGDTYEQYF. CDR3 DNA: TGTGCCAGCAGCCCCCGCTGGGGTAGCGGGGACACCTACGAGCAGTACTTC.

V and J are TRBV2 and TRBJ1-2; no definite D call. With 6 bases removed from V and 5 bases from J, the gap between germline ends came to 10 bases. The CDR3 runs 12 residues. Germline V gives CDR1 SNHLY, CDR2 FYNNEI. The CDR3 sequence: CASRPEFYGYTF. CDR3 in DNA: TGTGCCAGCAGGCCGGAGTTTTATGGCTACACCTTC.

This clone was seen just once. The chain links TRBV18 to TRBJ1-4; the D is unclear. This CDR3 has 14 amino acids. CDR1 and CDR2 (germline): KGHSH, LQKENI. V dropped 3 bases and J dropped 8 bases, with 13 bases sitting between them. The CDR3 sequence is CASSPESRREKLFF. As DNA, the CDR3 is TGTGCCAGCTCACCGGAGTCTAGGAGGGAAAAACTGTTTTTT.